Listed below are T cell receptor beta chains from one sample, sequenced in a study of blood T cells in healthy people across ages. TCRdb re-called the 5' RACE reads with MiXCR, one entry per CDR3 protein. Of roughly 2 million distinct CDR3 sequences listed, roughly 49% are singletons. Specimen: blood. These receptors originate from a middle-aged woman in good health. Both conserved end residues are part of each CDR3. The D gene is left open where the match is weak. Size values are once, few and many counts, or a class for expanded clones, and some rows have none.

D gene,J gene,CDR3 length,clone size,V gene,CDR3 protein,CDR3 DNA
TRBD1,TRBJ1-2,16,NA,TRBV6-6,CASSLETGVLFYGYTF,TGTGCCAGCAGTCTAGAGACAGGGGTCCTCTTCTATGGCTACACCTTC
TRBD2,TRBJ2-3,24,NA,TRBV5-4,CASSSAWGLWGTSGGALVTDTQYF,TGTGCCAGCAGCTCGGCCTGGGGCCTCTGGGGGACTAGCGGGGGGGCCCTAGTCACAGATACGCAGTATTTT
TRBD2,TRBJ2-5,15,few,TRBV9,CASSATGTREETQYF,TGTGCCAGCAGCGCCACCGGGACTAGGGAAGAGACCCAGTACTTC
NA,TRBJ2-6,15,NA,TRBV28,CASRVAGSGANVLTF,TGTGCCAGCAGGGTAGCAGGGTCTGGGGCCAACGTCCTGACTTTC
NA,TRBJ1-6,15,NA,TRBV6-2/TRBV6-3,CASSSQASAGSPLHF,TGTGCCAGCAGTTCACAGGCTTCGGCAGGATCACCCCTCCACTTT
NA,TRBJ2-3,16,few,TRBV12-3/TRBV12-4,CASSLERGERTDTQYF,TGTGCCAGCAGTTTAGAAAGGGGGGAACGCACAGATACGCAGTATTTT
NA,TRBJ2-1,15,NA,TRBV4-3,CASSQERVGGNEQFF,TGCGCCAGCAGCCAAGAGAGAGTTGGGGGGAATGAGCAGTTCTTC
TRBD1,TRBJ2-4,13,NA,TRBV29-1,CSVEAGGQGLRYF,TGCAGCGTTGAAGCAGGAGGACAGGGGCTTAGGTACTTC
NA,TRBJ2-2,15,NA,TRBV27,CASSPGARNSGELFF,TGTGCCAGCAGTCCCGGAGCCAGAAACAGCGGGGAGCTGTTTTTT
NA,TRBJ2-7,14,once,TRBV24-1,CATSDNPGYNEQYF,TGTGCCACCAGTGACAACCCAGGGTACAATGAGCAGTACTTC
NA,TRBJ2-7,15,NA,TRBV5-6,CASSLANSKNYEQYF,TGTGCCAGCAGCTTGGCAAACTCCAAGAACTACGAGCAGTACTTC
NA,TRBJ1-2,13,NA,TRBV7-2,CASSVVRSGGYTF,TGTGCCAGCAGCGTAGTGCGCAGTGGCGGCTACACCTTC
NA,TRBJ2-1,17,few,TRBV15,CATSKDSAEATYNEQFF,TGTGCCACCAGCAAGGACAGCGCAGAGGCTACCTACAATGAGCAGTTCTTC
TRBD2,TRBJ2-6,16,NA,TRBV11-2,CASSGGGTAGANVLTF,TGTGCCAGCAGCGGGGGGGGTACGGCTGGGGCCAACGTCCTGACTTTC
NA,TRBJ2-7,13,few,TRBV12-3/TRBV12-4,CASSLITHYEQYF,TGTGCCAGCAGCCTCATAACCCACTACGAGCAGTACTTC
NA,TRBJ1-2,13,NA,TRBV20-1,CSARGPPNHGYTF,TGCAGTGCTAGAGGGCCACCAAACCATGGCTACACCTTC
NA,TRBJ2-3,14,few,TRBV18,CASSHGQITDTQYF,TGTGCCAGCTCACATGGACAGATCACAGATACGCAGTATTTT
TRBD2,TRBJ2-7,14,few,TRBV19,CASSPGLVDYEQYF,TGTGCCAGTAGTCCGGGACTAGTAGACTACGAGCAGTACTTC
NA,TRBJ2-6,15,once,TRBV6-6,CVSSYEGTGANVLTF,TGTGTCAGCAGTTACGAGGGGACTGGGGCCAACGTCCTGACTTTC
TRBD2,TRBJ2-1,16,NA,TRBV20-1,CSVGLAGGSSYNEQFF,TGCAGTGTAGGTCTAGCGGGGGGTTCCTCCTACAATGAGCAGTTCTTC
TRBD1,TRBJ2-1,16,few,TRBV24-1,CATSDPTGGSYNEQFF,TGTGCCACCAGTGATCCAACAGGGGGATCCTACAATGAGCAGTTCTTC
NA,TRBJ1-5,13,many,TRBV5-1,CASSSGGNQPQHF,TGCGCCAGCAGCTCAGGGGGCAATCAGCCCCAGCATTTT
NA,TRBJ2-1,15,few,TRBV28,CASSLPTGVYNEQFF,TGTGCCAGCAGTTTACCGACTGGGGTTTACAATGAGCAGTTCTTC
TRBD1,TRBJ1-2,14,NA,TRBV28,CASRTGTGVSGYTF,TGTGCCAGCAGAACCGGGACAGGGGTGTCTGGCTACACCTTC
NA,TRBJ1-2,13,once,TRBV5-5,CASSYRDFNGYTF,TGTGCCAGCAGCTACCGGGACTTTAATGGCTACACCTTC
NA,TRBJ2-5,16,once,TRBV5-5,CASSPPIGTSQETQYF,TGTGCCAGCAGTCCACCTATCGGGACCTCCCAGGAGACCCAGTACTTC
NA,TRBJ2-1,15,NA,TRBV2,CASGIGGPSYNEQFF,TGTGCCAGCGGGATAGGGGGGCCTTCCTACAATGAGCAGTTCTTC
TRBD2,TRBJ2-7,15,NA,TRBV28,CASSFSRGASYEQYF,TGTGCCAGCAGTTTTTCGCGGGGGGCCTCCTACGAGCAGTACTTC
TRBD2,TRBJ2-3,17,few,TRBV28,CASSSSRLAGAPGTQYF,TGTGCCAGCAGTTCGAGTAGACTAGCGGGGGCCCCAGGTACGCAGTATTTT
TRBD1,TRBJ2-3,15,NA,TRBV20-1,CSAGLGTGRYDTQYF,TGCAGTGCTGGACTTGGGACAGGGAGGTATGATACGCAGTATTTT
NA,TRBJ2-1,14,NA,TRBV11-1,CAGSRARWGDEQFF,TGTGCCGGCAGCCGGGCGAGATGGGGCGATGAGCAGTTCTTC
NA,TRBJ2-5,15,NA,TRBV27,CASSLLGNLGETQYF,TGTGCCAGCAGTTTATTGGGCAACCTAGGAGAGACCCAGTACTTC
TRBD2,TRBJ2-1,16,NA,TRBV7-2,CASSLIVSGGYNEQFF,TGTGCCAGCAGTTTAATCGTTAGCGGGGGGTACAATGAGCAGTTCTTC
NA,TRBJ2-1,15,NA,TRBV13,CASSLGVAVGDEQFF,TGTGCCAGCAGCTTAGGGGTAGCGGTGGGCGATGAGCAGTTCTTC
NA,TRBJ1-1,16,NA,TRBV12-3/TRBV12-4,CASSPRLDRSDTEAFF,TGTGCCAGCAGTCCTCGCCTAGACAGGTCGGACACTGAAGCTTTCTTT
NA,TRBJ1-5,13,NA,TRBV4-2,CASSHDFNQPQHF,TGTGCCAGCAGCCATGACTTCAATCAGCCCCAGCATTTT
NA,TRBJ2-7,11,few,TRBV2,CASSDFDEQYF,TGTGCCAGCAGTGATTTCGACGAGCAGTACTTC
NA,TRBJ1-5,14,NA,TRBV4-2,CASSQDQGQKPQHF,TGTGCCAGCAGCCAGGATCAAGGACAGAAGCCCCAGCATTTT
TRBD1,TRBJ2-7,21,NA,TRBV20-1,CSASSPWKDRGRWGATYEQYF,TGCAGTGCTAGTAGTCCGTGGAAAGACAGGGGGCGGTGGGGGGCCACCTACGAGCAGTACTTC
TRBD1,TRBJ2-7,12,few,TRBV29-1,CSVRGDRDEQYF,TGCAGCGTGAGAGGGGACAGGGACGAGCAGTACTTC
NA,TRBJ2-7,16,few,TRBV28,CASKTPGSQGNYEQYF,TGTGCCAGCAAAACCCCCGGGTCCCAAGGGAACTACGAGCAGTACTTC
NA,TRBJ1-2,14,NA,TRBV6-5,CASSREIYNYGYTF,TGTGCCAGCAGTCGGGAAATCTACAACTATGGCTACACCTTC
NA,TRBJ2-1,17,few,TRBV5-1,CASSSLTGTAFAAEQFF,TGCGCCAGCAGCTCCTTGACCGGGACCGCTTTCGCAGCTGAGCAGTTCTTC
TRBD1,TRBJ1-2,13,NA,TRBV20-1,CSARGQVNYGYTF,TGCAGTGCTAGGGGACAGGTTAACTATGGCTACACCTTC
NA,TRBJ1-2,14,few,TRBV20-1,CSARVPQGNYGYTF,TGCAGTGCTAGAGTCCCGCAGGGGAACTATGGCTACACCTTC
TRBD1,TRBJ1-2,16,few,TRBV6-5,CASSSPRDRGHYGYTF,TGTGCCAGCAGTTCTCCGCGGGACAGGGGGCACTATGGCTACACCTTC
NA,TRBJ2-3,16,NA,TRBV6-2/TRBV6-3,CAGSLGDRGGADTQYF,TGTGCCGGCTCCCTCGGGGACCGAGGCGGCGCAGATACGCAGTATTTT
NA,TRBJ1-2,13,NA,TRBV9,CASSAGGPYGYTF,TGTGCCAGCAGCGCCGGAGGGCCCTATGGCTACACCTTC
NA,TRBJ2-3,15,few,TRBV7-2,CASSLAPRATDTQYF,TGTGCCAGCAGCTTAGCCCCGCGGGCCACAGATACGCAGTATTTT
NA,TRBJ1-5,14,NA,TRBV7-2,CASSRDGVPQPQHF,TGTGCCAGCAGCAGGGACGGGGTTCCTCAGCCCCAGCATTTT
NA,TRBJ2-1,14,NA,TRBV5-1,CASSLADSYNEQFF,TGCGCCAGCAGCTTGGCAGACTCCTACAATGAGCAGTTCTTC
TRBD1,TRBJ2-1,15,NA,TRBV6-5,CASSYKDRGFHEQFF,TGTGCCAGCAGTTATAAGGACAGGGGGTTCCATGAGCAGTTCTTC
NA,TRBJ2-1,13,NA,TRBV28,CASSSPRQGPKFF,TGTGCCAGCAGTTCTCCCCGGCAGGGCCCTAAGTTCTTC
NA,TRBJ2-6,14,NA,TRBV5-1,CASSDDSGANVLTF,TGCGCCAGCAGTGACGACTCTGGGGCCAACGTCCTGACTTTC
TRBD1,TRBJ2-5,14,NA,TRBV2,CASTGQGGQETQYF,TGTGCCAGCACTGGACAGGGGGGCCAAGAGACCCAGTACTTC
NA,TRBJ2-5,15,NA,TRBV2,CASSEDFREEETQYF,TGTGCCAGCAGTGAAGATTTTAGGGAAGAAGAGACCCAGTACTTC
NA,TRBJ2-3,13,NA,TRBV4-3,CASSQATSDTQYF,TGCGCCAGCAGCCAAGCAACCTCCGATACGCAGTATTTT
NA,TRBJ1-2,12,NA,TRBV6-5,CASRGQSNGYTF,TGTGCCAGCAGAGGACAGTCAAATGGCTACACCTTC
TRBD1,TRBJ1-5,15,few,TRBV27,CASRPRGVSNQPQHF,TGTGCCAGCAGACCCAGGGGGGTCAGCAATCAGCCCCAGCATTTT